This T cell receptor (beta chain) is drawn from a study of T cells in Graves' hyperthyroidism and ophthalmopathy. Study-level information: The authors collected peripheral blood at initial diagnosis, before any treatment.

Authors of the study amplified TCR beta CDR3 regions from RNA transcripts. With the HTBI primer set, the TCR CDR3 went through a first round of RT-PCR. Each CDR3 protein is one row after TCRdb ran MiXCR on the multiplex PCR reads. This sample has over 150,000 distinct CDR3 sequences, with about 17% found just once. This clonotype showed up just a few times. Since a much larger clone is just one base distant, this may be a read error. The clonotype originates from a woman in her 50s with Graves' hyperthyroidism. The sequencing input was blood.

This chain's CDR3 is CASSLGGITEALF. DNA for the CDR3: TGTGCCAGCAGCTTGGGGGGGATCACTGAAGCTCTCTTT. The J gene is TRBJ1-1, the V gene TRBV11-2; a weak D match, TRBD1 (5 bases). The CDR3 contains 13 residues. The V gene's germline CDR1 is SGHAT and CDR2 FQNNGV.